Here is one T cell receptor (beta chain) with its context. Only in-frame clones appear in the TCRdb table, and some are missing; sequencing was by immunoSEQ multiplex PCR. The top ten hold just under 25% of the sample, which has roughly 13,000 clones, roughly 76% seen once. Trimming removed 1 base from V and 1 base from J, with 8 bases in between. Germline V gene sequence: CDR1 MNHEY, CDR2 SVGAGI. The CDR3 has 14 amino acids. The record originates from a study of PD-1 blockade in classical Hodgkin lymphoma. In every patient, relapse followed autologous stem cell transplantation, while exposure to brentuximab vedotin differed.

The receptor's source is a human donor with classical Hodgkin lymphoma. Sequenced material: peripheral blood mononuclear cells (PBMCs), taken at baseline. The rearrangement uses TRBV6-5 and TRBJ2-7; D unresolved. The CDR3 loop is CASSYFAASYEQYF. The CDR3, as DNA: TGTGCCAGCAGTTACTTTGCGGCATCCTACGAGCAGTACTTC.